Listed here are 8 T cell receptor beta chains from one sample, sequenced in a study of Graves' ophthalmopathy and Graves' hyperthyroidism. Amplification of the TCR beta CDR3 regions used RNA transcripts (as template). Scientists carried out first-round RT-PCR using HTBI primers and then a second-round multiplex PCR. One entry per CDR3 protein, called by TCRdb with MiXCR from the multiplex PCR reads. The sample records some 25,000 distinct CDR3 sequences, around 50% being singletons. Specimen: peripheral blood. Receptor source: an adult woman with stable Graves' hyperthyroidism.

The rearrangement uses TRBV20-1 and TRBJ1-6; D is unresolved. CDR1 and CDR2 (germline): DFQATT, SNEGSKA (reference sequence). This CDR3 is built from 18 residues. V was cut by 0 bases and J by 9 bases, with 24 bases left in between. This chain's CDR3 is CSARDRQPDTPLGSPLHF. The CDR3 DNA reads as TGCAGTGCTAGAGATAGGCAGCCAGATACCCCTTTGGGTTCACCCCTCCACTTT.

This clonotype was detected ten times or more. The rearrangement joins TRBV6-1 to TRBJ1-5; D is unclear. Germline CDR1 MNHNS, CDR2 SASEGT. V lost 4 bases, J lost 1 base, and 8 bases lay in between. The CDR3 extends over 14 amino acids. The DNA for the CDR3 is TGTGCCAGCAGTGCTGACTGGAGCAATCAGCCCCAGCATTTT. It translates to CASSADWSNQPQHF.

This clonotype is medium-sized. The chain combines TRBV7-9 with TRBJ2-5; D is perhaps TRBD1 or TRBD2 (6 bases each). Germline V gene sequence: CDR1 SEHNR, CDR2 FQNEAQ (reference sequence). The CDR3 length is 15 residues. Trimming took off 1 base at V and 4 bases at J, with 13 bases between the two ends. CDR3 sequence (DNA): TGTGCCAGCAGCTTAGGAGGAGGGGGAACAGAGACCCAGTACTTC. Amino acids: CASSLGGGGTETQYF.

By sample fraction, this clonotype is medium-sized. The chain couples TRBV6-5 to TRBJ2-7, with 8 bases identical to TRBD1. Germline CDR1 reads MNHEY; CDR2 reads SVGAGI. The CDR3 extends over 12 amino acids. Trimming removed 6 bases from V and 7 bases from J; junction bases left unmatched: 5. The CDR3 sequence is CASSAGQGEQYF. Here the CDR3 DNA reads TGTGCCAGCAGCGCCGGACAGGGTGAGCAGTACTTC.

This clonotype turned up a few times. The chain combines TRBV7-8 with TRBJ1-3; D call uncertain. From germline, CDR1 is SGHVS and CDR2 FQNEAQ. V shed 0 bases and J shed 0 bases, with 6 bases lying between them. The CDR3 consists of 15 residues. The CDR3 bases are TGTGCCAGCAGCTTAGCGGGAAGCTCTGGAAACACCATATATTTT. It translates to CASSLAGSSGNTIYF. The full variable domain, with the rest looked up from reference TRBV7-8 and TRBJ1-3, is GAGVSQSPRYKVAKRGQDVALRCDPISGHVSLFWYQQALGQGPEFLTYFQNEAQLDKSGLPSDRFFAERPEGSVSTLKIQRTQQEDSAVYLCASSLAGSSGNTIYFGEGSWLTVV.

On this clonotype: The junction departs from the called germline gene at one end, perhaps through a read error. The chain is built from TRBV11-1 and TRBJ2-3; D remains unclear. This CDR3 is built from 17 residues. The germline V gene has CDR1 SGHAT and CDR2 FQDESV (reference sequence). For the CDR3, the DNA is TGTGTCAGCAGCTCAAGGCCGATAGGGTCTAGCACAGATACGCAGTATTTT. Protein product: CVSSSRPIGSSTDTQYF.

Worth noting for this clonotype: One end of the junction varies from germline; a read error may be responsible. The chain joins TRBV7-7 to TRBJ2-1, with 10 nucleotides matching TRBD2. Per germline, CDR1 SSHAT and CDR2 FNYEAQ (reference sequence). The CDR3 runs 16 residues. The CDR3 reads CASSLAALAGYNEQFF. CDR3 DNA: TGTGCTAGCAGCTTAGCGGCACTAGCGGGATACAATGAGCAGTTCTTC.

About this clonotype itself: At one of its ends the junction is not consistent with the germline gene, which may arise from a read error. The V and J genes are TRBV4-1 and TRBJ2-1; TRBD2 agrees at 12 bases. Germline V gives CDR1 MGHRA, CDR2 YSYEKL. The CDR3 totals 16 residues. The CDR3 reads CASGQGPLAGGNEQFF. For the CDR3, the DNA is TGCGCCAGCGGCCAAGGTCCCCTAGCGGGGGGGAATGAGCAGTTCTTC.